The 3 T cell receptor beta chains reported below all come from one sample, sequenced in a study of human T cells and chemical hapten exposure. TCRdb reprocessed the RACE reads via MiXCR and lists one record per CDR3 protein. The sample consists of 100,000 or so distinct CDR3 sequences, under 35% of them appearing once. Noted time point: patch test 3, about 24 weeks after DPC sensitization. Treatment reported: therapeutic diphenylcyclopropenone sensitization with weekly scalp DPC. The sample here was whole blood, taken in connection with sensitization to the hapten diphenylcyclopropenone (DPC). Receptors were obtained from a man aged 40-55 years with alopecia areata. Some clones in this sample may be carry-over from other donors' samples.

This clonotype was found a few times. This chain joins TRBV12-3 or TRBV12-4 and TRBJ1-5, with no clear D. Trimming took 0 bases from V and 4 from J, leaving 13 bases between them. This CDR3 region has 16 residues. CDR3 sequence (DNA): TGTGCCAGCAGTTTAGCGTGGCAGAGCCCTAATCAGCCCCAGCATTTT. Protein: CASSLAWQSPNQPQHF.

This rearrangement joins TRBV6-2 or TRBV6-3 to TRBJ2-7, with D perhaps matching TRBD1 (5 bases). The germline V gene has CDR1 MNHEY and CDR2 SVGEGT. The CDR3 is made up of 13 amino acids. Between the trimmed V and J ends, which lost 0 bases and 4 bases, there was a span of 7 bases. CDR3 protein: CASSYSRDYEQYV. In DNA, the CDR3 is TGTGCCAGCAGTTACTCCAGGGATTACGAGCAGTACGTC.

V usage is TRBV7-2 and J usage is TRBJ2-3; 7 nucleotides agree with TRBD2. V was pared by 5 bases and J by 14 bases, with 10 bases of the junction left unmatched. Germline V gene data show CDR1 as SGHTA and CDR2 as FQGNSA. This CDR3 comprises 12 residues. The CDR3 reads CASSPSGVTPYF. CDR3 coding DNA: TGTGCCAGCAGCCCCAGCGGGGTTACCCCGTATTTT.